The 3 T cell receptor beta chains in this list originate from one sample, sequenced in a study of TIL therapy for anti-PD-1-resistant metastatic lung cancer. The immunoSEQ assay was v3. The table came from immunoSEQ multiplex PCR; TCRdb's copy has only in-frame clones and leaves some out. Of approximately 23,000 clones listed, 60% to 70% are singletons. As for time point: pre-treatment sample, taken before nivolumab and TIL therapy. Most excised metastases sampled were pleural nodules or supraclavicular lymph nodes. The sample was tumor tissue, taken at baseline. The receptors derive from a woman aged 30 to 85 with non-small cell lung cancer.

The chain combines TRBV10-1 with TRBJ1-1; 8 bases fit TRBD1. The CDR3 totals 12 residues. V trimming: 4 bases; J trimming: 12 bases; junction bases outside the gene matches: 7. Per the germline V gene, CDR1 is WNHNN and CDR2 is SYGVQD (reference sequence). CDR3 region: CASSVGQDGTFF. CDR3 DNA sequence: TGCGCCAGCAGTGTGGGACAGGATGGAACTTTCTTT.

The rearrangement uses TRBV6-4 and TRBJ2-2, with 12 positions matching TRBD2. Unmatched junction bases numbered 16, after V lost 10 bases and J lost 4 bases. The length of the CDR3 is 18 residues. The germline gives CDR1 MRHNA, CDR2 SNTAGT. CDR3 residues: CATSGASGRVRSTGELFF. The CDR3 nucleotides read TGTGCCACCTCCGGTGCTAGCGGGAGGGTGCGATCCACCGGGGAGCTGTTTTTT.

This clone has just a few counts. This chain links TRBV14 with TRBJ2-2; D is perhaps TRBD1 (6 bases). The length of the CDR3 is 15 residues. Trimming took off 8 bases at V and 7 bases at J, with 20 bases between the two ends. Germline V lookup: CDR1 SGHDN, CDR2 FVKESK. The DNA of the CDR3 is TGTGCCAGCTCTGCCAGACTCGTCAGGGGCGGGGAGCTGTTTTTT. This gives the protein CASSARLVRGGELFF.